A single sample is the source of the 7 T cell receptor beta chains below, sequenced in a study of PD-1 blockade in classical Hodgkin lymphoma. Assay used: immunoSEQ multiplex PCR; TCRdb lists only in-frame clones, some missing. The sample has around 100,000 clones; about 89% are singletons. Every one of the patients relapsed after autologous stem cell transplantation (brentuximab vedotin exposure was variable). The sample in question was peripheral blood mononuclear cells (PBMCs), obtained before the second cycle of nivolumab. The source is a human donor with classical Hodgkin lymphoma.

The V and J genes are TRBV2 and TRBJ2-3, with 13 nucleotides matching TRBD2. CDR1 is SNHLY, CDR2 FYNNEI, per germline. V was pared by 6 bases and J by 1 base, with 4 bases of the junction left unmatched. CDR3 length equals 16 residues. The CDR3: CASSPGLAGGTDTQYF. CDR3 bases: TGTGCCAGCAGCCCCGGACTAGCGGGGGGCACAGATACGCAGTATTTT.

A remark on this clone: The same CDR3 can be traced to other DNA sequences in this sample. The CDR3 region has the DNA TGTGCCAGCAGCCCAGACAGGGGAAACACTGAAGCTTTCTTT. Protein sequence: CASSPDRGNTEAFF. The chain employs TRBV7-8 and TRBJ1-1; 8 nucleotides agree with TRBD1. Trimming took 5 bases from V and 2 from J; bases not matched to a gene: 4. The CDR3 runs 14 residues. The germline CDR1 and CDR2 sequences are SGHVS and FQNEAQ.

The CDR3 is CASGRDAYNEQFF. DNA of the CDR3: TGTGCCAGCGGGCGGGACGCCTACAATGAGCAGTTCTTC. The gene calls are TRBV2 and TRBJ2-1, with D possibly matching TRBD2 (6 bases). Germline V gene sequence: CDR1 SNHLY, CDR2 FYNNEI. The CDR3 contains 13 residues. The V end lost 8 bases, the J end lost 2 bases, and 10 bases lay between the germline ends.

The V and J genes are TRBV27 and TRBJ2-3; D is ambiguous. Trimming cost V 0 bases and J 2 bases, with 12 bases left between them. Germline CDR1 reads MNHEY; CDR2 reads SMNVEV (reference sequence). The CDR3 runs 16 residues. The CDR3 DNA reads TGTGCCAGCAGTTTATCGACCCCTGGCATCACAGATACGCAGTATTTT. Its protein product is CASSLSTPGITDTQYF.

This clone appeared a single time. The chain uses TRBV19 and TRBJ1-1, with D possibly being TRBD1 (5 bases). The CDR3 loop spans 14 amino acids. Germline V gives CDR1 LNHDA, CDR2 SQIVND (reference sequence). V lost 5 bases and J 0 bases, leaving 10 bases between the germline ends. The CDR3 bases are TGTGCCAGTAGTTTGGGACCTGTGAACACTGAAGCTTTCTTT. It translates to CASSLGPVNTEAFF.

The V call is TRBV5-3, the J call TRBJ1-5, with D unclear. TRBV5-3 is labeled an ORF, and its function is uncertain. V was cut by 4 bases and J by 2 bases, with 10 bases left in between. The CDR3 has 14 amino acids. The CDR3 DNA reads as TGTGCCAGAAGCCGGGCCCCTCGCAATCAGCCCCAGCATTTT. It translates to CARSRAPRNQPQHF.

In this sample, this clone turned up a few times. This chain joins TRBV6-4 and TRBJ2-1, with D tentatively TRBD1 or TRBD2 (7 bases each). The CDR3 covers 16 residues. CDR1 is MRHNA and CDR2 is SNTAGT in the germline V gene. Deletions cut 0 bases from V and 9 bases from J, with 18 bases between. CDR3 DNA: TGTGCCAGCAGTGACTCGCCAGGGGGGGATAACGGTGAGCAGTTCTTC. Translating gives CASSDSPGGDNGEQFF.